This section outlines one TCR beta chain sequence together with its context. Its antigen is still unknown. No qualities accompany the bases; no much larger clone lies one base away. This specimen comes from a study of cytotoxic CD8 clonotypes in ibrutinib-treated CLL (dated by TCRdb to about 2021). Some background on the complete study: The cohort was composed of some twelve relapsed/refractory and roughly 15 treatment-naive patients; IGHV unmutated status was identified in 17 to 18 patients. Responses were partial in about 25 patients and complete in 2; after median about 70 months follow-up, 14 stayed in remission and approximately 12 progressed. Samples at response were collected after a median of 12 months of treatment, with a range of about 6 to 40 months. Samples averaged approximately 240,000 productive templates and around 91,000 productive rearrangements. Longitudinal samples were available for about 30% of the 86 trial participants. Cryopreserved peripheral blood mononuclear cells were obtained prior to treatment, at the time of response, and at either disease progression or sustained remission. Overall study results and their limits: Public clonotypes were rare and either contracted or stayed stable during treatment, and the rise in clonality at ibrutinib response reflected the expansion of private clonotypes. An increase in clonality was observed at ibrutinib response, with clonality remaining stable during sustained remission and falling back toward baseline at progression. At baseline, clonality was higher than in age-matched healthy donors and showed a strong correlation with circulating CD8+ T-cell counts. Sustained-remission and progressing patients did not have matched sampling times, and lymph node repertoires were not examined.

A MiSeq instrument was used for deep resolution sequencing, which targeted depths ranging from 1 in 1 million up to 1 in 200,000 T cells, with coverage averaging 10x for each clonotype. TCR beta libraries were generated with the immunoSEQ hsTCRB Kit. The paper's data handling went like this. Data were analyzed with ImmunoSEQ Data Assistant and ImmunoSEQ Analyzer, with V, D and J genes assigned per IMGT definitions. Clonality, which ranges from 0 to 1, was calculated by subtracting the normalized Shannon entropy of productive rearrangement frequencies from one. Only overrepresented clonotypes making up at least 0.05% of each patient's repertoire were included in the public clonotype analysis. Some twelve age-matched healthy donor repertoires from immuneACCESS were used as controls for clonality. TCRdb's version of the immuneACCESS table is confined to in-frame rearrangements and falls short of the full clone set. An unresolved V gene accounts for under half of the shortfall where checked; the remainder is of unknown origin. V and J calls plus clone size are reproduced from that table; the DNA served to infer D and trimming. Recorded for this sample are a few hundred thousand clones; about 80% of them occurred a single time. The ten largest clonotypes hold 6.5% to 8.5% of the sample.

Inclusive of the bounding cysteine and phenylalanine, the CDR3 is 14 residues long. Only the CDR3 DNA is retained, 42 bases long and in frame from the first base. The germline V and J ends show losses of 3 bases and 3 bases respectively, and no gene match explains 4 bases of the junction. CDR1 and CDR2 (SGHTA, FQGTGA) derive from the germline V gene. For TCR beta library preparation, approximately 2.2 micrograms of genomic DNA were isolated from cryopreserved PBMCs. Longitudinal blood samples from CLL patients on ibrutinib monotherapy were analyzed using high-throughput TCR beta sequencing. The patients were enrolled in a single-center, open-label phase 2 trial of ibrutinib monotherapy.

The material sequenced was PBMCs, taken before ibrutinib treatment. The sequence was collected from a human donor with chronic lymphocytic leukemia. The sequence joins TRBV7-3 to TRBJ2-7; 8 junctional bases match TRBD1. The CDR3 protein is CASSFGTGGYEQYF. The nucleotide sequence reads as follows: TGTGCCAGCAGCTTTGGGACAGGCGGCTACGAGCAGTACTTC.